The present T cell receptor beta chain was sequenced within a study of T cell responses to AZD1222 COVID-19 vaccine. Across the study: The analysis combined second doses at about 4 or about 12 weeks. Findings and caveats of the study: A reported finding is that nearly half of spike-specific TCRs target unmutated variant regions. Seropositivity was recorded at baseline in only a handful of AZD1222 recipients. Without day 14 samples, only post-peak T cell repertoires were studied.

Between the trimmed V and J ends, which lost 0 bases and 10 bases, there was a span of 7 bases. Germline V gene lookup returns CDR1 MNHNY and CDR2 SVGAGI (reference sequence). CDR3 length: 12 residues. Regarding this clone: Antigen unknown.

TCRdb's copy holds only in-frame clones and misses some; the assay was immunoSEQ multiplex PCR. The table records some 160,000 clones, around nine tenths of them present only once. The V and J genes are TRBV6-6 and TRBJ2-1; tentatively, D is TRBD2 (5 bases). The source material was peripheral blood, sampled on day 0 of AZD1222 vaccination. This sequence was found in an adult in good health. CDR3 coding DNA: TGTGCCAGCAGTTACTCGGAGCGGGAGCAGTTCTTC. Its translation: CASSYSEREQFF.